This entry lists 5 T cell receptor beta chains sequenced from one sample in a study of T-cell reconstitution after alpha-beta-depleted transplantation in children (dated by TCRdb to between 2015 and 2016). Library generation was performed with PCR. Sequenced using an Illumina HiSeq 2500. TCR library preparation used molecular barcoding, with unique molecular identifiers applied to normalize quantification of the TCRbeta repertoire. Using fastp at Q25 and MiXCR, TCRdb reprocessed the public reads and kept productive beta chains. Rows merge per CDR3 protein into single entries with the most common DNA and genes. Present in this sample are under 400,000 distinct CDR3 sequences, about a quarter of which were seen just once. The leading ten clones occupy approximately 11% of the sample. The sample's treatment or condition label is to be understood as: allogeneic hematopoietic cell transplantation with graft depleted of TCRalphabeta T cells and CD19 B cells.

The sample was PBMCs, mostly from graft donor cells, taken 180 days after TCRalphabeta/CD19-depleted stem cell transplant. These receptors were collected from a male patient younger than 18 who had a stem cell transplant for acute lymphoblastic leukemia, so the T cells may come from the graft donor.

The chain links TRBV29-1 to TRBJ1-1; 10 bases map to TRBD1. This CDR3 region has 14 residues. Looked up from germline, CDR1 is SQVTM and CDR2 is ANQGSEA. Trimming at V came to 4 bases and at J to 11 bases, leaving 13 bases not matched to a gene. CDR3 region: CSVVRDRGNGVAFF. As DNA, the CDR3 is TGCAGCGTTGTTCGGGACAGGGGAAATGGTGTGGCTTTCTTT.

Concerning this clonotype: Possible read error: a much larger clone is one base away. This chain uses TRBV9 with TRBJ1-2; D gene uncertain. Germline-derived CDR1 and CDR2 are SGDLS and YYNGEE. Trimming took off 0 bases at V and 4 bases at J, with 4 bases between the two ends. This CDR3 is built from 12 residues. Here the CDR3 reads CASSVGGYGYTF. The CDR3 DNA reads as TGTGCCAGCAGCGTAGGGGGCTATGGCTACACCTTC.

The J gene is TRBJ2-1, the V gene TRBV20-1; D gene unclear. The CDR3 runs 11 residues. V was trimmed by 5 bases and J by 3 bases, leaving 5 bases between them. The germline V gene encodes CDR1 DFQATT and CDR2 SNEGSKA (reference sequence). The CDR3 region has the DNA TGCAGTGCTGCAAGCTACAATGAGCAGTTCTTC. Translated: CSAASYNEQFF.

The chain is built from TRBV5-1 and TRBJ2-7; 11 nucleotides align to TRBD2. V lost 4 bases and J lost 3; bases outside the gene matches: 9. The V gene's germline CDR1 is SGHRS and CDR2 YFSETQ. The CDR3 consists of 16 residues. The chain's CDR3 is CASSEGLAEPRYEQYF. The DNA for the CDR3 is TGCGCCAGCAGCGAGGGACTAGCGGAGCCCCGCTACGAGCAGTACTTC.

The CDR3 sequence is CSARDQGLSYEQYF. The DNA of the CDR3 is TGCAGTGCTAGAGATCAGGGACTTTCCTACGAGCAGTACTTC. This rearrangement joins TRBV20-1 to TRBJ2-7; D perhaps matches TRBD2 (6 bases). CDR1 is DFQATT, CDR2 SNEGSKA, per germline (reference sequence). The V gene lost 0 bases and the J gene lost 1 base, with 10 bases spanning the gap. CDR3 size: 14 residues.